The clone carrying this T cell receptor (beta chain) came up a few times. Germline loops: CDR1 SEHNR, CDR2 FQNEAQ (reference sequence). This CDR3 is 16 amino acids long. The J segment lost 7 bases and the V segment lost 1 base, leaving 10 bases of the junction unmatched. The sample comes from a study of OX40 agonist ivuxolimab in advanced cancers. Study at large: Participants, approximately 81% male, averaged 60 years of age, ranging from about 23 to 85.

Assay: immunoSEQ multiplex PCR; the TCRdb copy retains only in-frame clones and omits some. The table lists some 80,000 clones, around nine tenths of them singletons. The genes are TRBV7-9 and TRBJ2-7; 10 bases align to TRBD2. This sample comprised CD4+ or CD8+ T cells sorted from blood, obtained in a trial of the OX40 agonist ivuxolimab. This clonotype was obtained from an adult with an advanced solid tumor such as melanoma, head and neck, liver or kidney cancer. CDR3 coding DNA: TGTGCCAGCAGCTTAGGTGGAGCGGGAGGGCCGGGGGAGCAGTACTTC. Amino acid sequence: CASSLGGAGGPGEQYF.